This paragraph covers one TCR beta chain sequence. This specimen belongs to a study of tumor-infiltrating lymphocytes in primary liver carcinoma. Co-extraction of both nucleic acids (RNA and DNA) used 20-30 mg of unsorted bulk tissue. Between the trimmed V and J ends, which lost 3 bases and 5 bases, there was a span of 13 bases. From germline, CDR1 is SGDLS and CDR2 YYNGEE. The CDR3 is made up of 14 amino acids. The researchers produced TCR beta cDNA from around 0.5 ug total RNA with a constant-region primer. Three nested multiplex PCR rounds of slightly modified ARM-PCR generated TCR beta libraries. Rounds one and two of PCR, each of around 9 cycles, were primed with TRBV1-TRBV30 forward primers and a C-beta reverse primer. TCRdb re-called the multiplex PCR reads through MiXCR, storing one row per CDR3 protein. In the table there are about 60,000 distinct CDR3 sequences, around 69% of which are singletons.

The J gene is TRBJ2-3, the V gene TRBV9, with D possibly matching TRBD2 (7 bases). The TCR sequence derives from a man between 35 and 55 years old with primary liver carcinoma and hepatitis B virus infection. Material for sequencing was liver tumor tissue from sampling region 4. Documented subset: tumor region T4, right-lateral pole. Here the CDR3 DNA reads TGTGCCAGCAGCGAAGGGGGGGTTGGAGATACGCAGTATTTT. Its translation is CASSEGGVGDTQYF.